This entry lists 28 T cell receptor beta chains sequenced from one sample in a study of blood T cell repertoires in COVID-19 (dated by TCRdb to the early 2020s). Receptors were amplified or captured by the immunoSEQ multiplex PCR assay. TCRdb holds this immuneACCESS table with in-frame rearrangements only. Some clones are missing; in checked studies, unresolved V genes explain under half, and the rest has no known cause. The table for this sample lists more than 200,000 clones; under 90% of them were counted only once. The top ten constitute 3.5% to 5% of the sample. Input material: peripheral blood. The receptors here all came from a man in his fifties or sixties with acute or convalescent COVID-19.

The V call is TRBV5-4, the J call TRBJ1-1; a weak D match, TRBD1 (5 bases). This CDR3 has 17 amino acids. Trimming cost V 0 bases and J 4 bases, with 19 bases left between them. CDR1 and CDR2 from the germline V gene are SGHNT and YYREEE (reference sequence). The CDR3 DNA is TGTGCCAGCAGCTTGGTTTTGAGCTCGCAAAGGGGCACTGAAGCTTTCTTT. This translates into CASSLVLSSQRGTEAFF.

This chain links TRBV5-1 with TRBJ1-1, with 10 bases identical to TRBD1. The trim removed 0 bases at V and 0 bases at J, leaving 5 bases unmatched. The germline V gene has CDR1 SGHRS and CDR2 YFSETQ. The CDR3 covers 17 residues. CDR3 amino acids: CASSLEGTGVMNTEAFF. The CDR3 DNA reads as TGCGCCAGCAGCTTGGAAGGGACAGGGGTTATGAACACTGAAGCTTTCTTT.

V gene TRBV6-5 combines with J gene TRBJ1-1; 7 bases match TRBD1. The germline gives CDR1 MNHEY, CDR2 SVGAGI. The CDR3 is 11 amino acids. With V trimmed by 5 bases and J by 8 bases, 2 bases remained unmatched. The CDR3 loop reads CASSQDREAFF. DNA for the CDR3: TGTGCCAGCAGTCAGGACAGGGAAGCTTTCTTT.

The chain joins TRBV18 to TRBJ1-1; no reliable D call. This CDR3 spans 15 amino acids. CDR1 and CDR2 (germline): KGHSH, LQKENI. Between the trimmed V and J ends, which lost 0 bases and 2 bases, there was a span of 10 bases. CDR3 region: CASSPPTRGNTEAFF. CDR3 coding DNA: TGTGCCAGCTCACCACCCACACGAGGAAACACTGAAGCTTTCTTT.

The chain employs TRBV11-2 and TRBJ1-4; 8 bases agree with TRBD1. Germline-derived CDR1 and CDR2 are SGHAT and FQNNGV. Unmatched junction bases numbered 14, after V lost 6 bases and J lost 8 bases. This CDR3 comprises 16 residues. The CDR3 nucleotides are TGTGCCAGCAGTCCCTCCCCGGACAGGGTCAGAGAAAAACTGTTTTTT. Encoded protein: CASSPSPDRVREKLFF.

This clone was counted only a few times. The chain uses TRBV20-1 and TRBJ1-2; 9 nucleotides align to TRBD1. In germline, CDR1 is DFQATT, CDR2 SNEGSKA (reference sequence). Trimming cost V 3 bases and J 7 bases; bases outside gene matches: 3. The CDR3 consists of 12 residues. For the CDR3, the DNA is TGCAGTGCTAGTAACAGGGGGCTTGGCTACACCTTC. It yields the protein CSASNRGLGYTF.

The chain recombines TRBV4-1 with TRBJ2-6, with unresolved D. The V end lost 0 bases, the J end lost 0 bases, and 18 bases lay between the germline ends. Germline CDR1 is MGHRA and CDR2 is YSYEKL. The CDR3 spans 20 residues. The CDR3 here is CASSQDEVVVLTSGANVLTF. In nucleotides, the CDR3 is TGCGCCAGCAGCCAAGATGAGGTGGTGGTTCTGACCTCTGGGGCCAACGTCCTGACTTTC.

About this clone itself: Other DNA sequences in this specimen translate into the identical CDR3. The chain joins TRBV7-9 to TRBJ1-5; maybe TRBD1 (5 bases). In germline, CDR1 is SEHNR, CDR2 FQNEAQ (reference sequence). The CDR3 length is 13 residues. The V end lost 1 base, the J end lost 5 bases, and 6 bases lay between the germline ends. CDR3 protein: CASSLGGDQPQHF. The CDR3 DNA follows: TGTGCCAGCAGCTTAGGGGGGGATCAGCCCCAGCATTTT.

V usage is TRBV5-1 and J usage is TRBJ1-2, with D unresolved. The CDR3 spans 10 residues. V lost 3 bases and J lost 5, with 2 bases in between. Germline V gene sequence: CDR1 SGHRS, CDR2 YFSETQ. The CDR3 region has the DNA TGCGCCAGCAGCTCATATGGCTACACCTTC. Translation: CASSSYGYTF. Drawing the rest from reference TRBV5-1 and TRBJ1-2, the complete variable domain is KAGVTQTPRYLIKTRGQQVTLSCSPISGHRSVSWYQQTPGQGLQFLFEYFSETQRNKGNFPGRFSGRQFSNSRSEMNVSTLELGDSALYLCASSSYGYTFGSGTRLTVV.

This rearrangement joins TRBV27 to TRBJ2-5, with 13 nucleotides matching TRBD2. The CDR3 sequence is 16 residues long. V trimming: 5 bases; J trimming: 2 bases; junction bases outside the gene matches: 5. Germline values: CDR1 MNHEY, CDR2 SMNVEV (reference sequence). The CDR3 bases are TGTGCCAGCAGTCTATTGACTAGCGGGGGGCAAGAGACCCAGTACTTC. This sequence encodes CASSLLTSGGQETQYF.

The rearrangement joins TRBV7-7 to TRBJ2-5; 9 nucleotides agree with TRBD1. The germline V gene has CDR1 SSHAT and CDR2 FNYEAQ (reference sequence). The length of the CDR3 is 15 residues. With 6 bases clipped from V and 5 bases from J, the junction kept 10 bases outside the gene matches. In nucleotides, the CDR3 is TGTGCCAGCAGTGCTCGTGGACAGGGGTGGGAGACCCAGTACTTC. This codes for CASSARGQGWETQYF.

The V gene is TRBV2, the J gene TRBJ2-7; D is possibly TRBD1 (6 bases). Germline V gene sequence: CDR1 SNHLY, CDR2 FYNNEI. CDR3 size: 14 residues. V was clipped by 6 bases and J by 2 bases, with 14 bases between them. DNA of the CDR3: TGTGCCAGCAGCTTATGGGACACCGCCTACGAGCAGTACTTC. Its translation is CASSLWDTAYEQYF.

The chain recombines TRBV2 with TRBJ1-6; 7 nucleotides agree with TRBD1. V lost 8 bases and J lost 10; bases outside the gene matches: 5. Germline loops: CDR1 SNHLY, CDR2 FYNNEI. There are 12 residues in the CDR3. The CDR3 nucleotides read TGTGCCAGCTGGGACAGAAGATCACCCCTCCACTTT. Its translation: CASWDRRSPLHF. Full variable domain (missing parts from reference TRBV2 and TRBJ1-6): EPEVTQTPSHQVTQMGQEVILRCVPISNHLYFYWYRQILGQKVEFLVSFYNNEISEKSEIFDDQFSVERPDGSNFTLKIRSTKLEDSAMYFCASWDRRSPLHFGNGTRLTVT.

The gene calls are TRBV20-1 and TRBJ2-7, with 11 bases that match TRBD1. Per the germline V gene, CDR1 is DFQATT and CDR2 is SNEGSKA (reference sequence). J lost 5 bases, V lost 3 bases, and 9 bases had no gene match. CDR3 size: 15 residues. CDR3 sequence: CSASAGTGGRDEQYF. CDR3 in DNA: TGCAGTGCTAGTGCCGGGACAGGGGGTCGCGACGAGCAGTACTTC.

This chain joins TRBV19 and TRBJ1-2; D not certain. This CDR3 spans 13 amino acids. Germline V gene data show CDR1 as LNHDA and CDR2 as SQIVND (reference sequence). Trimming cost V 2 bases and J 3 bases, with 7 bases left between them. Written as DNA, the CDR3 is TGTGCCAGTAGTATACAGGTTTACTATGGCTACACCTTC. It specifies CASSIQVYYGYTF.

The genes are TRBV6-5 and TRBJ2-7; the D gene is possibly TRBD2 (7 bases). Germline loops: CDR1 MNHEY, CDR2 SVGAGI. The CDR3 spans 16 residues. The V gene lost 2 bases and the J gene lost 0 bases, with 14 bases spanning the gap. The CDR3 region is CASSYRGGAFSYEQYF. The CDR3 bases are TGTGCCAGCAGTTACCGAGGGGGGGCTTTCTCCTACGAGCAGTACTTC.

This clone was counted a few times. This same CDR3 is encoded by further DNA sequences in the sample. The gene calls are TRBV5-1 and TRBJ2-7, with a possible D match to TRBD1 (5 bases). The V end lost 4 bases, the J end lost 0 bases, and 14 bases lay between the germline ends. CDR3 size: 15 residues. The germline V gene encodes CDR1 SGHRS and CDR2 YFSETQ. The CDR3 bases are TGCGCCAGCAGCCCGTTCGGGCAGGGCTCCTACGAGCAGTACTTC. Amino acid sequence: CASSPFGQGSYEQYF.

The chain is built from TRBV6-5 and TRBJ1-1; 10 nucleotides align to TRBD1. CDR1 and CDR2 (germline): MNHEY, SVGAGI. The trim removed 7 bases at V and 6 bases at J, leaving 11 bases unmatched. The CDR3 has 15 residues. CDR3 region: CASIRPGQGTPEAFF. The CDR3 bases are TGTGCCAGCATCCGACCGGGACAGGGGACCCCTGAAGCTTTCTTT.

CDR3 DNA: TGTGCCAGTAGTAGGCGGGGCTGGGCCACTGAAGCTTTCTTT. Amino acid sequence: CASSRRGWATEAFF. The chain links TRBV19 to TRBJ1-1, with D tentatively TRBD1 (5 bases). This CDR3 is built from 14 residues. CDR1 is LNHDA, CDR2 SQIVND, per germline (reference sequence). With 4 bases removed from V and 4 bases from J, the gap between germline ends came to 13 bases.

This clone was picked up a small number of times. CDR3 DNA: TGTGCCAGCAGCTTAGGATCGGGACAGAGTAGCGGCTACACCTTC. This codes for CASSLGSGQSSGYTF. V gene TRBV7-6 combines with J gene TRBJ1-2; the match to TRBD1 covers 7 bases. V shed 1 base and J 8 bases; nucleotides not matched to a gene: 10. Germline CDR1 reads SGHVS; CDR2 reads FNYEAQ. This CDR3 contains 15 residues.

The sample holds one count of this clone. This CDR3 reads CASRGGVYEQYF. The CDR3 DNA follows: TGTGCCAGCAGAGGGGGTGTCTACGAGCAGTACTTC. The chain uses TRBV6-5 and TRBJ2-7; possible D gene TRBD1, 6 bases. CDR1 and CDR2 (germline): MNHEY, SVGAGI. The CDR3 sequence is 12 residues long. V was pared by 6 bases and J by 3 bases, with 9 bases between.

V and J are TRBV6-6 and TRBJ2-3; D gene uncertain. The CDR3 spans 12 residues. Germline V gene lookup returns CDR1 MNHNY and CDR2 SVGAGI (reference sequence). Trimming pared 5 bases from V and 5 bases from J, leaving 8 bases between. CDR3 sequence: CASSKRGDTQYF. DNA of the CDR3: TGTGCCAGCAGTAAAAGAGGAGATACGCAGTATTTT.

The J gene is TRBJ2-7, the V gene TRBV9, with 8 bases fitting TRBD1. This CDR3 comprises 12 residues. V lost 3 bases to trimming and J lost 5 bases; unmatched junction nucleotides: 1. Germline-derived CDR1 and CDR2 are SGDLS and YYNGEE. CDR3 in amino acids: CASSADRDEQYF. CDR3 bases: TGTGCCAGCAGCGCGGACAGGGACGAGCAGTACTTC.

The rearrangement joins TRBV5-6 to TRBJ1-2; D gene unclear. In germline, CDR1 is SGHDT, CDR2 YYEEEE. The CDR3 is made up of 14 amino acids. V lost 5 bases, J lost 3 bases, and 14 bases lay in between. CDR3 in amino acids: CASRGYGEDYGYTF. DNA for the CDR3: TGTGCCAGCAGGGGTTATGGGGAGGACTATGGCTACACCTTC. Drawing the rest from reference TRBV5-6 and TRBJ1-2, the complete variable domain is DAGVTQSPTHLIKTRGQQVTLRCSPKSGHDTVSWYQQALGQGPQFIFQYYEEEERQRGNFPDRFSGHQFPNYSSELNVNALLLGDSALYLCASRGYGEDYGYTFGSGTRLTVV.

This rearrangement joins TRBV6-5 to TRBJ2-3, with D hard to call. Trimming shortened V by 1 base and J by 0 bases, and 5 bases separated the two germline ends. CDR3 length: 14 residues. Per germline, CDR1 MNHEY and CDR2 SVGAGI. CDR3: CASSYLLSTDTQYF. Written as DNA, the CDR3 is TGTGCCAGCAGTTACTTGCTAAGCACAGATACGCAGTATTTT.

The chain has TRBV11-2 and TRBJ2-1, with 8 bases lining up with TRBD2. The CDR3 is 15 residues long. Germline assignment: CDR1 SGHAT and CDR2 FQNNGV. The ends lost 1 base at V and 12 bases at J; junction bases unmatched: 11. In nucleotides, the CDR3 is TGTGCCAGCAGCTTAGGGGATTCGGGGGGGAGGTGGCAGTTCTTC. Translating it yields CASSLGDSGGRWQFF.

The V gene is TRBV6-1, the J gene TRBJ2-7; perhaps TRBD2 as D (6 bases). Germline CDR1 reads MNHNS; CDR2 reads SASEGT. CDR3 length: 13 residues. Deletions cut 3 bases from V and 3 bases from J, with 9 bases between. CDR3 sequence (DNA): TGTGCCAGCAGTGAGACTAGGGGCTACGAGCAGTACTTC. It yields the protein CASSETRGYEQYF.

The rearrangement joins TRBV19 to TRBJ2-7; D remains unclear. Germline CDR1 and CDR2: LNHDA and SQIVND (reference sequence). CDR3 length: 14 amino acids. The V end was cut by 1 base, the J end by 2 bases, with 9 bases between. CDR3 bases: TGTGCCAGTAGTATAGGTCCCCGAGCCTACGAGCAGTACTTC. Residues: CASSIGPRAYEQYF.